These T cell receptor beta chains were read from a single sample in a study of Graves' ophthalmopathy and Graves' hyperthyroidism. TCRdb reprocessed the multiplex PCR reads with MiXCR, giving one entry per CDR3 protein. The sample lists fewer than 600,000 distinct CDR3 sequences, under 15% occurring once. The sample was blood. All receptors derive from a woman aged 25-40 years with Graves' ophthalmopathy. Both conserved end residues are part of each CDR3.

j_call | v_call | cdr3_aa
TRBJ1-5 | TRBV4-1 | CASSQLGWGANQPQHF
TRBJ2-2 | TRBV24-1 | CATTVTGELFF
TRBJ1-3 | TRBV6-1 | CASSRGTGGNTIYF
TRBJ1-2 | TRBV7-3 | CASSWRQGHGYTF
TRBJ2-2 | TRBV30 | CAWSRGMSTGELFF
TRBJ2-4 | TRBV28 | CANSLATSGDGENIQYF
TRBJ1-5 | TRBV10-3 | CAISEGQGSYQPQHF
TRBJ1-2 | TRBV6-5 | CASTDTTYSYGYTF
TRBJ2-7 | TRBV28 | CASSLWTSEQYF
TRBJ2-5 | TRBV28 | CASTWGNTQYF
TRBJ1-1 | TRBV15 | CATRVRGANTEAFF
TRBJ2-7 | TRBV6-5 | CASELADPYEQYF
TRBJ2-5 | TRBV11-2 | CASSLDPGGGWETQYF
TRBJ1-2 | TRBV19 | CASSGVGGRANYGYTF
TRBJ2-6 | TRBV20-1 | CSARDAAGANVLTF
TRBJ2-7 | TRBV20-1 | CSAQLAGTEQYF
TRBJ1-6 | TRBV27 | CASSPETGSNSPLHF
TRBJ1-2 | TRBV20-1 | CSASITSDRGHGYTF
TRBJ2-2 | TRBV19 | CASRRDNLNTGELFF
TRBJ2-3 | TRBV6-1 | CASRGPTTDTQYF
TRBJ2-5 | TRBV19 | CASIAETQYF
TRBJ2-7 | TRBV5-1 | CASSLAVRGFDEQYF